This TCR beta chain comes out of a study of CD8 T cells in ankylosing spondylitis. The TCR beta libraries were generated through quantitative 5'-RACE incorporating molecular barcodes. TCRdb re-called the 5' RACE reads with MiXCR, one entry per CDR3 protein. The table has some 400,000 distinct CDR3 sequences, approximately 20% seen once. Per germline, CDR1 SQVTM and CDR2 ANQGSEA. Deletions cut 7 bases from V and 0 bases from J, with 18 bases between. The CDR3 has 15 residues. Findings and limits, study-wide: Seemingly characteristic of ankylosing spondylitis blood was a TCR beta motif consisting of eight highly homologous variants.

For this clonotype: Its antigen is still unknown.

Sequencing used blood, either unsorted or a sorted T cell fraction (not recorded which). This sequence was found in a male donor with ankylosing spondylitis. V and J are TRBV29-1 and TRBJ1-1; D gene uncertain. This CDR3 is CSAREGGDMNTEAFF. The CDR3 DNA follows: TGCAGCGCGCGCGAGGGTGGAGACATGAACACTGAAGCTTTCTTT.